The 5 T cell receptor beta chains below were found in one sample sequenced in a study of cytomegalovirus exposure and HLA in healthy donors. PCR employed 60 Vbeta and 13 Jbeta primers. Libraries were prepared by immunoSEQ multiplex PCR; TCRdb keeps only in-frame clonotypes and omits some of them. The data contain approximately 290,000 clones, around 80% of them singletons. Sequencing was done on a sample of PBMCs. The receptors come from a girl aged 2 to 10 in good health and CMV-seronegative.

DNA for the CDR3: TGTGCCAGCAGTCCCCTAACCAGGGGGTTGTATGGCTACACCTTC. The encoded protein is CASSPLTRGLYGYTF. The chain joins TRBV27 to TRBJ1-2; 7 positions match TRBD1. The junction had 11 bases not matched to a gene; V was cut back by 5 bases and J by 5 bases. The CDR3 spans 15 residues. Germline V lookup: CDR1 MNHEY, CDR2 SMNVEV (reference sequence).

The genes are TRBV9 and TRBJ2-1; 14 positions match TRBD2. The CDR3 length is 15 residues. Looked up from germline, CDR1 is SGDLS and CDR2 is YYNGEE. The V segment lost 5 bases and the J segment 8 bases; nucleotides outside the gene matches: 6. CDR3 loop: CASSRGTSGSYEQFF. CDR3 DNA: TGTGCCAGCAGTCGGGGGACTAGCGGGAGCTATGAGCAGTTCTTC.

Concerning this clone: Different DNA sequences within this sample yield the same CDR3. The rearrangement links TRBV10-3 to TRBJ2-5, with D hard to call. Looked up from germline, CDR1 is ENHRY and CDR2 is SYGVKD. This CDR3 contains 13 residues. V dropped 0 bases and J dropped 7 bases, with 9 bases sitting between them. CDR3 nucleotide sequence: TGTGCCATCAGTGAGTCTTCGTACGGGACCCAGTACTTC. Protein: CAISESSYGTQYF.

The V and J genes are TRBV6-5 and TRBJ2-1, with D possibly matching TRBD1 (6 bases). The CDR3 contains 13 residues. CDR1 is MNHEY and CDR2 is SVGAGI in the germline V gene. With 6 bases removed from V and 6 bases from J, the gap between germline ends came to 12 bases. For the CDR3, the DNA is TGTGCCAGCAGGTCTACAGGGCGCAATGAGCAGTTCTTC. As protein: CASRSTGRNEQFF.

There are a few counts of this clone. The V call is TRBV30, the J call TRBJ1-2; D is ambiguous. The CDR3 spans 13 residues. The V end lost 0 bases, the J end lost 2 bases, and 7 bases lay between the germline ends. Germline loops: CDR1 GTSNPN, CDR2 SVGIG (reference sequence). Here the CDR3 reads CAWSVGDNYGYTF. The CDR3 DNA sequence: TGTGCCTGGAGTGTGGGAGACAACTATGGCTACACCTTC.